Below, 12 T cell receptor beta chains from the same sample are listed, as sequenced in a study of metastatic and nonmetastatic thyroid tumors. TCRdb re-clonotyped the PCR reads through MiXCR. In the table there are 20,000 to 25,000 clones, 20% of which are singletons. Not a single patient had been given any form of treatment at any point before undergoing thyroid surgery. Material: adjacent normal tissue. The source of these receptors is a female donor with papillary thyroid cancer or a benign thyroid nodule (not recorded which). Some clones in this sample may be carry-over from other donors' samples.

This chain uses TRBV28 with TRBJ1-5, with D perhaps matching TRBD1 (5 bases). The V end lost 0 bases, the J end lost 4 bases, and 10 bases lay between the germline ends. CDR3 length: 15 residues. Looked up from germline, CDR1 is MDHEN and CDR2 is SYDVKM. The CDR3 DNA sequence: TGTGCCAGCAGTTTATGGGCAGGGCCTAATCAGCCCCAGCATTTT. Translated, it gives CASSLWAGPNQPQHF. The variable domain in full, with the rest retrieved from reference TRBV28 and TRBJ1-5, is DVKVTQSSRYLVKRTGEKVFLECVQDMDHENMFWYRQDPGLGLRLIYFSYDVKMKEKGDIPEGYSVSREKKERFSLILESASTNQTSMYLCASSLWAGPNQPQHFGDGTRLSIL.

In its sample, this clone is medium-sized. The chain has TRBV6-2 or TRBV6-3 and TRBJ2-7; no definite D call. Germline V gene lookup returns CDR1 MNHEY and CDR2 SVGEGT. The CDR3 spans 13 residues. V lost 10 bases, J lost 6 bases, and 19 bases lay in between. CDR3 bases: TGTGCCACCTCTAGGCCTCCTATGGGCGAGCAGTACTTC. It translates to CATSRPPMGEQYF.

Within the sample, this clone is medium-sized. This rearrangement joins TRBV2 to TRBJ2-7; TRBD1 matches 8 bases. The CDR3 is 13 amino acids. Germline assignment: CDR1 SNHLY and CDR2 FYNNEI. Losses at the gene ends were 10 bases for V and 2 bases for J; bases not matched to a gene: 7. CDR3 nucleotide sequence: TGTGCCATGAGACAGGGGAAAGCCTACGAGCAGTACTTC. It specifies CAMRQGKAYEQYF.

This clone was seen at least ten times. The chain employs TRBV7-6 and TRBJ2-3; 11 bases align to TRBD2. The J segment lost 5 bases and the V segment lost 4 bases, leaving 8 bases of the junction unmatched. Germline CDR1 SGHVS, CDR2 FNYEAQ. This CDR3 has 16 amino acids. The CDR3 reads CASSSLAGGRGDTQYF. The CDR3 region has the DNA TGTGCCAGCAGCTCATTAGCGGGAGGGCGGGGAGATACGCAGTATTTT.

This clone appeared many times. This sample includes further DNA sequences coding for the same CDR3. The CDR3 coding sequence is TGCAGTGCCACAGGGGGTCGGGTTTTCAACGAGCAGTACTTC. Translating it yields CSATGGRVFNEQYF. This chain uses TRBV20-1 with TRBJ2-7; 8 bases are shared with TRBD1. CDR1 and CDR2 from the germline V gene are DFQATT and SNEGSKA (reference sequence). The CDR3 totals 14 residues. V lost 6 bases to trimming and J lost 5 bases; unmatched junction nucleotides: 12.

This clone occurred a few times. An end of the junction differs from the germline gene, which may be a read error. This sequence joins TRBV6-2 or TRBV6-3 and TRBJ2-7; D perhaps matches TRBD1 (5 bases). Germline values: CDR1 MNHEY, CDR2 SVGEGT. The CDR3 has 17 residues. The CDR3 sequence: CASRSEDVLTDSYGQYF. CDR3 DNA: TGTGCCAGCAGGTCCGAGGATGTTCTGACAGACTCCTACGGGCAGTACTTC.

This clone was counted between two and nine times. J is TRBJ1-3 and V is TRBV19; D remains unclear. The CDR3 length is 14 residues. Per the germline V gene, CDR1 is LNHDA and CDR2 is SQIVND (reference sequence). V shed 7 bases and J shed 0 bases, with 10 bases lying between them. The CDR3 DNA reads as TGTGCCAGTACCTCTTGGTGCTCTGGAAACACCATATATTTT. Its protein product is CASTSWCSGNTIYF.

The V and J genes are TRBV19 and TRBJ2-3; 7 nucleotides align to TRBD2. Germline CDR1 LNHDA, CDR2 SQIVND (reference sequence). V dropped 11 bases and J dropped 2; count of bases not matched to a gene: 10. The CDR3 covers 14 residues. In DNA form, the CDR3 reads TGTGCCCGGAGGTCTAGCGGAGCCACAGATACGCAGTATTTT. It codes for CARRSSGATDTQYF.

This clone was seen a handful of times. J is TRBJ2-2 and V is TRBV2, with D hard to call. In germline, CDR1 is SNHLY, CDR2 FYNNEI. Trimming pared 4 bases from V and 2 bases from J, leaving 11 bases between. This CDR3 is built from 15 residues. CDR3 in amino acids: CASSGLRSNTGELFF. Written as DNA, the CDR3 is TGTGCCAGCAGTGGACTGAGATCCAACACCGGGGAGCTGTTTTTT.

The rearrangement uses TRBV20-1 and TRBJ1-4; TRBD1 aligns across 7 bases. This CDR3 comprises 14 residues. Germline CDR1 DFQATT, CDR2 SNEGSKA (reference sequence). With V trimmed by 8 bases and J by 8 bases, 14 bases remained unmatched. The CDR3 sequence: CSPDFSRGSEKLFF. In DNA form, the CDR3 reads TGCAGTCCCGATTTCTCCAGGGGGAGCGAAAAACTGTTTTTT.

This clone was recorded at least ten times. Here the CDR3 DNA reads TGTGCCAGCAGCCAAGATGGGGGATTGGGGGGCTACACCTTC. Its translation is CASSQDGGLGGYTF. The chain employs TRBV4-2 and TRBJ1-2; TRBD1 might be the D (5 bases). Germline V gene lookup returns CDR1 LGHNA and CDR2 YNFKEQ. The CDR3 is made up of 14 amino acids. V lost 0 bases and J 8 bases, leaving 13 bases between the germline ends.

The chain has TRBV11-2 and TRBJ2-7; 7 bases match TRBD1. This CDR3 is built from 16 residues. Looked up from germline, CDR1 is SGHAT and CDR2 is FQNNGV. V was pared by 2 bases and J by 2 bases, with 9 bases of the junction left unmatched. This CDR3 reads CASSLWSTGATYEQYF. The CDR3 DNA reads TGTGCCAGCAGCTTATGGTCCACAGGGGCTACCTACGAGCAGTACTTC.